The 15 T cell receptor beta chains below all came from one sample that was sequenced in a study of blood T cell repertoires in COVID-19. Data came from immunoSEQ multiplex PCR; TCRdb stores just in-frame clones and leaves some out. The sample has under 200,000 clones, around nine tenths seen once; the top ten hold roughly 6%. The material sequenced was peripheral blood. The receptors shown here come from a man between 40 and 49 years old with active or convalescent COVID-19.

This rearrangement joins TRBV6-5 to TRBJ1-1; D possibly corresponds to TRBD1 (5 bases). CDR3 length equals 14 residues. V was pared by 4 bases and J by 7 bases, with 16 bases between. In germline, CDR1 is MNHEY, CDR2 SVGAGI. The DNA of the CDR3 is TGTGCCAGCAGTTCCTCAGGGAGAATCTTTGAAGCTTTCTTT. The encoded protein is CASSSSGRIFEAFF.

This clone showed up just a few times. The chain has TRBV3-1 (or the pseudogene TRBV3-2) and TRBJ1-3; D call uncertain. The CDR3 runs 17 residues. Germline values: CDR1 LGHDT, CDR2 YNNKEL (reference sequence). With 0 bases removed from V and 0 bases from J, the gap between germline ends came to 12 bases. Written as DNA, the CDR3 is TGTGCCAGCAGCCAAGAACCGATCGTGAGCTCTGGAAACACCATATATTTT. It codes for CASSQEPIVSSGNTIYF.

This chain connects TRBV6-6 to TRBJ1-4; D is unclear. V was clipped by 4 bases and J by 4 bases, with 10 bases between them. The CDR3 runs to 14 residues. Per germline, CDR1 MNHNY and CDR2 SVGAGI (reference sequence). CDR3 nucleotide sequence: TGTGCCAGCAGTTTGGGCCAGTTTAATGAAAAACTGTTTTTT. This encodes CASSLGQFNEKLFF.

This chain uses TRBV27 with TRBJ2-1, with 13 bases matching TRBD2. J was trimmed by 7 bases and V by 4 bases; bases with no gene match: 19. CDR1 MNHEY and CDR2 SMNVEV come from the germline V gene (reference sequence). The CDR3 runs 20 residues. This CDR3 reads CASSWRVLRTSGRTDNEQFF. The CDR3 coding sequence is TGTGCCAGCAGTTGGAGAGTCTTAAGGACTAGCGGGAGAACGGATAATGAGCAGTTCTTC.

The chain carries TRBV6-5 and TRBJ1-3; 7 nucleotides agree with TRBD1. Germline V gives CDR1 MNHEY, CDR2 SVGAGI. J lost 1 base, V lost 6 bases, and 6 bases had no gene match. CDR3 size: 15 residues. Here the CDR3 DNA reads TGTGCCAGCAGCCGGACAGGACCGTCTGGAAACACCATATATTTT. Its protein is CASSRTGPSGNTIYF.

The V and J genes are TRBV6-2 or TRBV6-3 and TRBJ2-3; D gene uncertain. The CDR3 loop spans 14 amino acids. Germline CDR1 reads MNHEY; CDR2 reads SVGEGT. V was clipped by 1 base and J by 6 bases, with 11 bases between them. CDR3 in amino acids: CASSYFRLFDTQYF. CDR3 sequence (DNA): TGTGCCAGCAGTTACTTTCGGTTGTTCGATACGCAGTATTTT.

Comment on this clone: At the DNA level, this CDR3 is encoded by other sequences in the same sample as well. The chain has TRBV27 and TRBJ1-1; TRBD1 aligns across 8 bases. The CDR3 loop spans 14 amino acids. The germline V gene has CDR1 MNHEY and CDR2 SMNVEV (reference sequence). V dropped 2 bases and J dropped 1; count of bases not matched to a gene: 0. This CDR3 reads CASSLTGGNTEAFF. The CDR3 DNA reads TGTGCCAGCAGTTTAACAGGGGGGAACACTGAAGCTTTCTTT.

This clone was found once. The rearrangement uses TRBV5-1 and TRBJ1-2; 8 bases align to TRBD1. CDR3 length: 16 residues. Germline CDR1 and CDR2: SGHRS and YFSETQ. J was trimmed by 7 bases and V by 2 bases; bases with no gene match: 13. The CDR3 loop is CASSLTRIQGAIGYTF. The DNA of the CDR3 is TGCGCCAGCAGCTTAACACGAATCCAGGGGGCTATTGGCTACACCTTC.

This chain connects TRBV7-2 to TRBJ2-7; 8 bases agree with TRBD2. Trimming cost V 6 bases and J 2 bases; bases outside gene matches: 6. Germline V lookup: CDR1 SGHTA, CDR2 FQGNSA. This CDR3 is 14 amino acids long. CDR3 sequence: CASRLPGLAYEQYF. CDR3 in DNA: TGTGCCAGCAGACTTCCGGGACTAGCCTACGAGCAGTACTTC. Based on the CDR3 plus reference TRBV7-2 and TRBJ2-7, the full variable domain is GAGVSQSPSNKVTEKGKDVELRCDPISGHTALYWYRQSLGQGLEFLIYFQGNSAPDKSGLPSDRFSAERTGGSVSTLTIQRTQQEDSAVYLCASRLPGLAYEQYFGPGTRLTVT.

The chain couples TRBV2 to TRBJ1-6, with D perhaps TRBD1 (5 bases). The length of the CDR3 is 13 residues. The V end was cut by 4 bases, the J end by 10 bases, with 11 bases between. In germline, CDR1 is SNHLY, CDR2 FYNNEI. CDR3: CASSVSGESPLHF. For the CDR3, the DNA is TGTGCCAGCAGTGTGTCGGGGGAATCACCCCTCCACTTT.

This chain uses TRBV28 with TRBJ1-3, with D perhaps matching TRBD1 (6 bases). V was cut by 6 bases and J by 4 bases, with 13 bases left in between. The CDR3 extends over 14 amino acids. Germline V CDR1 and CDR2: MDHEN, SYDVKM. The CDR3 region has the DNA TGTGCCAGCAGCACACAGGGTTTCGGAAACACCATATATTTT. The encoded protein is CASSTQGFGNTIYF. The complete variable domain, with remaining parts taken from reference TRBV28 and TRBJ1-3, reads DVKVTQSSRYLVKRTGEKVFLECVQDMDHENMFWYRQDPGLGLRLIYFSYDVKMKEKGDIPEGYSVSREKKERFSLILESASTNQTSMYLCASSTQGFGNTIYFGEGSWLTVV.

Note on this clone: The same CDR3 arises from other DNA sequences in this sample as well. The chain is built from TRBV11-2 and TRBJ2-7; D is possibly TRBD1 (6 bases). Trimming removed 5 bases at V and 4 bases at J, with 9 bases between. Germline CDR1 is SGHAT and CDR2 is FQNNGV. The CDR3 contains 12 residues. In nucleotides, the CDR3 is TGTGCCAGCAGCCGTCAGGGGTACGAGCAGTACTTC. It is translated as CASSRQGYEQYF.

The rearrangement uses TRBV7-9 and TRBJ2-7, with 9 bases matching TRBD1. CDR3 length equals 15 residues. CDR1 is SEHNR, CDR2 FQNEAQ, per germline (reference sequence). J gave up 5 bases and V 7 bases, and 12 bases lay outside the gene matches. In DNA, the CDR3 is TGTGCCAGCACCAAAATAGTCCGGACAGGGGACGAGCAGTACTTC. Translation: CASTKIVRTGDEQYF.

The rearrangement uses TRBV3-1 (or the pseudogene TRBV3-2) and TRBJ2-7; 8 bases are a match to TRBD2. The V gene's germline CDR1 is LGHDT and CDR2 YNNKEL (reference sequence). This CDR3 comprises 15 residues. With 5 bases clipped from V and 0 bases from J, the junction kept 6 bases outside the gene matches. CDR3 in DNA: TGTGCCAGCAGCTCTTCCACTAGCGGCTCCTACGAGCAGTACTTC. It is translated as CASSSSTSGSYEQYF.

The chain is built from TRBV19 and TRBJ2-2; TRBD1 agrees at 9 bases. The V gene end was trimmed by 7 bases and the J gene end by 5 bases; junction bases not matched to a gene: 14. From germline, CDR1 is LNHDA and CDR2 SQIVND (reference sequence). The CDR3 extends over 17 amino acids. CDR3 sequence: CASTYRGGTGRTGELFF. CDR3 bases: TGTGCCAGTACCTATAGGGGGGGGACAGGGCGGACCGGGGAGCTGTTTTTT.